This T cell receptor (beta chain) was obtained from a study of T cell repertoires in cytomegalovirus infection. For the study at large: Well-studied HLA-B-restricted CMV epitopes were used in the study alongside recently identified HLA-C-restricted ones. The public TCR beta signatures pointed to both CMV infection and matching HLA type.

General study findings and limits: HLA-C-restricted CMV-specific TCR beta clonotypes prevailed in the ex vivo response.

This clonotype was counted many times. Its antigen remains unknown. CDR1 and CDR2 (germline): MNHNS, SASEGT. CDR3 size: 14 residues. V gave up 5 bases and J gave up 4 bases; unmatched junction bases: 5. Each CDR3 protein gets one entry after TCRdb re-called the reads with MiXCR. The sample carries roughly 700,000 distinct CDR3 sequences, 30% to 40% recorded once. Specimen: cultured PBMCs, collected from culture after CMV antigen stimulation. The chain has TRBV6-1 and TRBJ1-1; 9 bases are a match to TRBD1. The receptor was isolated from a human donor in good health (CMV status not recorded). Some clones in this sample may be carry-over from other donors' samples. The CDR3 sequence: CASSPGQGLTEAFF. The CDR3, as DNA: TGTGCCAGCAGTCCTGGACAGGGGCTCACTGAAGCTTTCTTT.